This note documents a single T cell receptor (beta chain) sequence. This record comes from a study of blood T cell repertoires in COVID-19. Assay used: immunoSEQ multiplex PCR; TCRdb lists only in-frame clones, some missing. The data hold about 160,000 clones, with about four fifths observed a single time. Deletions cut 4 bases from V and 8 bases from J, with 8 bases between. This CDR3 contains 12 residues. Germline CDR1 and CDR2: MDHEN and SYDVKM. The sample comprised peripheral blood. This receptor was identified in a man in his 70s who had recovered from COVID-19. This sequence joins TRBV28 and TRBJ1-4; D call uncertain. As DNA, the CDR3 is TGTGCCAGCAGTTATGGTCGGGAAAAACTGTTTTTT. The encoded protein is CASSYGREKLFF.